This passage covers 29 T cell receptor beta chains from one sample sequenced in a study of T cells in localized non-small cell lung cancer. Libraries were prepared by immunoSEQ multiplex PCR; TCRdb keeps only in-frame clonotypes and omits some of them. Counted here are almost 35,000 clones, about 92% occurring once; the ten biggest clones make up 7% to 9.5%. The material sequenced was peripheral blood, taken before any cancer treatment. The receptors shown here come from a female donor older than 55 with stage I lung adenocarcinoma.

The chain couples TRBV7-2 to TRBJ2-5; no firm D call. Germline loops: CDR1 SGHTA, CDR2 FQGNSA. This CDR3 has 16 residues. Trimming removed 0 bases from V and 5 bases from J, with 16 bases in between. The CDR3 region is CASSLAEASRIETQYF. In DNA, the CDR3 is TGTGCCAGCAGCTTAGCAGAGGCAAGTCGGATCGAGACCCAGTACTTC.

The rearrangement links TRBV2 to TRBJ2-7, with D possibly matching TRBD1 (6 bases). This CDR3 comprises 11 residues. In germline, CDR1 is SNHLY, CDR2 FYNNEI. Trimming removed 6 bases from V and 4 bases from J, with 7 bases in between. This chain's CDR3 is CASRTGYEQYF. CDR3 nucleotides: TGTGCCAGCAGGACAGGTTACGAGCAGTACTTC.

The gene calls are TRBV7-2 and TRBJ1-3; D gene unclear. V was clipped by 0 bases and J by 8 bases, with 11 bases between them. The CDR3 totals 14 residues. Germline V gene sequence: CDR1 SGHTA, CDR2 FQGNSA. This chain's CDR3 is CASSLAPTTDTIYF. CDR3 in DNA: TGTGCCAGCAGCTTAGCGCCTACCACAGACACCATATATTTT.

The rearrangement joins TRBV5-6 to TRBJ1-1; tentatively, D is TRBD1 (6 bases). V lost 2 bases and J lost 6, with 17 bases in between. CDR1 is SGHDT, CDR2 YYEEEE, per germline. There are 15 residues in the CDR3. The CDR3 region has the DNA TGTGCCAGCAGCTTTGTAGTCGCAAGGGGGGCTGAAGCTTTCTTT. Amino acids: CASSFVVARGAEAFF.

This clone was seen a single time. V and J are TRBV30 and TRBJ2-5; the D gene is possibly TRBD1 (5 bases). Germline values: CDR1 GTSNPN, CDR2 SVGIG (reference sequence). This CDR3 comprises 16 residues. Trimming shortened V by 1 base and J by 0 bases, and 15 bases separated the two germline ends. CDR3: CAWSDRFKSYQETQYF. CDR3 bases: TGTGCCTGGAGTGACAGGTTCAAATCGTACCAAGAGACCCAGTACTTC.

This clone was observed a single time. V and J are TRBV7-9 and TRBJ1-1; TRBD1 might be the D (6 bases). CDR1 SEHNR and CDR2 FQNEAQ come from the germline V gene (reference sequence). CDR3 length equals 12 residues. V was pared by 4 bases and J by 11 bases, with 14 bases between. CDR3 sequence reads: CASSSDRIDAFF. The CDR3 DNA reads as TGTGCCAGCAGCTCTGACAGGATTGACGCTTTCTTT.

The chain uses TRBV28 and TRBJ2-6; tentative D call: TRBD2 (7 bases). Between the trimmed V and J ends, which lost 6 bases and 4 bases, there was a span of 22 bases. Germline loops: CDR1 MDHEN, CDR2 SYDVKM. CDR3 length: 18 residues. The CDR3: CASSGGGAASQGANVLTF. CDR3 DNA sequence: TGTGCCAGCAGCGGAGGGGGGGCCGCCTCACAGGGGGCCAACGTCCTGACTTTC.

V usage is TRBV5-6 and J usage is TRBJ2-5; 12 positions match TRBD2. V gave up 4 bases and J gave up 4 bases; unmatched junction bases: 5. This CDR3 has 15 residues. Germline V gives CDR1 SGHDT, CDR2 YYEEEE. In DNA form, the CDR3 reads TGTGCCAGCAGCCAACTAGCGGGAGGTGGAGAGACCCAGTACTTC. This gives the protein CASSQLAGGGETQYF.

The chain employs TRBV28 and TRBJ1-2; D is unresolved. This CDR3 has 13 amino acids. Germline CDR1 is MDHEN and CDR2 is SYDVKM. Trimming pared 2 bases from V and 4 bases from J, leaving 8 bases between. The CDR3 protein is CASSLPGLYGYTF. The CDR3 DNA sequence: TGTGCCAGCAGTTTACCCGGCCTCTATGGCTACACCTTC.

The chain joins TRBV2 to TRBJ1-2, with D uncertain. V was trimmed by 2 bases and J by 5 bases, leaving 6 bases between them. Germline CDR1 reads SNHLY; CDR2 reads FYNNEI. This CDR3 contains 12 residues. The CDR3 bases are TGTGCCAGCAGTGAACAAGGGTATGGCTACACCTTC. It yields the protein CASSEQGYGYTF.

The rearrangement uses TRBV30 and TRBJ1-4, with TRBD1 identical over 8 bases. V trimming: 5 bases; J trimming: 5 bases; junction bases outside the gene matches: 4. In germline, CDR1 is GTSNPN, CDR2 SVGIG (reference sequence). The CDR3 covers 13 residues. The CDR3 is CAWAGQGNEKLFF. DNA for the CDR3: TGTGCCTGGGCCGGACAGGGAAATGAAAAACTGTTTTTT.

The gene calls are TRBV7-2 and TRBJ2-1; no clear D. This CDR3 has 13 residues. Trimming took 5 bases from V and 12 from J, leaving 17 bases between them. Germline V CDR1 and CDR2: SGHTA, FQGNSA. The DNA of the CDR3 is TGTGCCAGCAGCAATACCTCCCAAAAGGGGCAGTTCTTC. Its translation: CASSNTSQKGQFF.

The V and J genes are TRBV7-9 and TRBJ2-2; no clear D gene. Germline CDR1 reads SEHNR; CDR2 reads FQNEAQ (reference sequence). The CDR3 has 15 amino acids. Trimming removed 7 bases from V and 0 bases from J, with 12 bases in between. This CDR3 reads CASTPSETNTGELFF. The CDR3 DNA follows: TGTGCCAGCACCCCCTCGGAGACGAACACCGGGGAGCTGTTTTTT.

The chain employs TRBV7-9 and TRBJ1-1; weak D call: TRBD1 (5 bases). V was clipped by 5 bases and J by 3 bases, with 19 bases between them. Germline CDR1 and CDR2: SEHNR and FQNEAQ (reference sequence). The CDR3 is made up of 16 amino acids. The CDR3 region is CASSPRGGREYTEAFF. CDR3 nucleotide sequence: TGTGCCAGCAGCCCTAGGGGTGGCAGGGAATACACTGAAGCTTTCTTT.

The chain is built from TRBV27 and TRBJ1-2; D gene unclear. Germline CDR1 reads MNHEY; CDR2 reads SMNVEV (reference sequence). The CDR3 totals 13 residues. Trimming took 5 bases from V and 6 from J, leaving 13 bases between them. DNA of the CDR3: TGTGCCAGCAGTCCCGGACGGAGTAATGGCTACACCTTC. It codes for CASSPGRSNGYTF.

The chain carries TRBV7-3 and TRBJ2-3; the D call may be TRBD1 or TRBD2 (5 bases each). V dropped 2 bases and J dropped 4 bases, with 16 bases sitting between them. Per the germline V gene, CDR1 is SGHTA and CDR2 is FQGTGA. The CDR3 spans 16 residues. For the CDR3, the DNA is TGTGCCAGCAGCTTAGCGACGGGACCTCGGCCAGATACGCAGTATTTT. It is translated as CASSLATGPRPDTQYF.

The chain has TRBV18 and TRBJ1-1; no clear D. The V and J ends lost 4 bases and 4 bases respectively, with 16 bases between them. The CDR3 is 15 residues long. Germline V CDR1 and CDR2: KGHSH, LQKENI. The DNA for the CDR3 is TGTGCCAGCTCACTCGGGCTCCCCTCCGGCACTGAAGCTTTCTTT. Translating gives CASSLGLPSGTEAFF.

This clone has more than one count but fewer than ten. Here the CDR3 reads CASSLDREAFF. For the CDR3, the DNA is TGTGCCAGCAGCTTAGACAGGGAAGCTTTCTTT. The chain joins TRBV7-3 to TRBJ1-1; D is perhaps TRBD1 (6 bases). The CDR3 runs to 11 residues. Between the trimmed V and J ends, which lost 2 bases and 8 bases, there was a span of 6 bases. The germline CDR1 and CDR2 sequences are SGHTA and FQGTGA.

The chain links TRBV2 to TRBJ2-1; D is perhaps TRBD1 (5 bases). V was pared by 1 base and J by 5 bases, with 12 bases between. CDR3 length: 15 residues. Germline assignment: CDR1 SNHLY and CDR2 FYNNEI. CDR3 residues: CASSEEGRRNNEQFF. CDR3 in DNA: TGTGCCAGCAGTGAAGAGGGGCGGCGGAACAATGAGCAGTTCTTC.

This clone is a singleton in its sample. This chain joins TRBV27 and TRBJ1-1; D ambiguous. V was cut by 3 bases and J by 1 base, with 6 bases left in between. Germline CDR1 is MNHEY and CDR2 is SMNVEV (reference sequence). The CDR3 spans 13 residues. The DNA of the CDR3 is TGTGCCAGCAGTTTGTCAAGGAACACTGAAGCTTTCTTT. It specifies CASSLSRNTEAFF.

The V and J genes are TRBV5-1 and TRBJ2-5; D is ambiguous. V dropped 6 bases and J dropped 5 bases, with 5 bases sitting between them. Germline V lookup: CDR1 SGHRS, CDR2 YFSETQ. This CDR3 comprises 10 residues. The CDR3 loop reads CASKRETQYF. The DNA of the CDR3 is TGCGCCAGCAAGAGGGAGACCCAGTACTTC.

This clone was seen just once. The DNA for the CDR3 is TGTGCCTGGAGTGTACACTCCTACAATGAGCAGTTCTTC. This translates into CAWSVHSYNEQFF. The chain uses TRBV30 and TRBJ2-1; no clear D. V shed 0 bases and J shed 0 bases, with 3 bases lying between them. CDR3 size: 13 residues. Germline V gene data show CDR1 as GTSNPN and CDR2 as SVGIG (reference sequence).

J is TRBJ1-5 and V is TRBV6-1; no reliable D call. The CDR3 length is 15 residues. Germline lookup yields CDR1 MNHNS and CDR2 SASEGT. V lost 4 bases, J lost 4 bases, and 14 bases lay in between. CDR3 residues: CASSVRTVGNQPQHF. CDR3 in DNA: TGTGCCAGCAGTGTACGAACAGTGGGGAATCAGCCCCAGCATTTT.

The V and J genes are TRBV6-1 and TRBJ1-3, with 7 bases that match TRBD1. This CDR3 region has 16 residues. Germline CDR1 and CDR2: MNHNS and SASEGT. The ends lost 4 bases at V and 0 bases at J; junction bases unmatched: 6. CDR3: CASSARQGSSGNTIYF. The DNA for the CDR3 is TGTGCCAGCAGTGCGAGACAGGGAAGCTCTGGAAACACCATATATTTT.

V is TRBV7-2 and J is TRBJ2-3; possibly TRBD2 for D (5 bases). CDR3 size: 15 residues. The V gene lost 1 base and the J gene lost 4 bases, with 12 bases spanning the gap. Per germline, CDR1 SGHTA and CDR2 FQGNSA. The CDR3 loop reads CASSLGAAAPDTQYF. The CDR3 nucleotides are TGTGCCAGCAGCTTAGGTGCAGCGGCCCCAGATACGCAGTATTTT.

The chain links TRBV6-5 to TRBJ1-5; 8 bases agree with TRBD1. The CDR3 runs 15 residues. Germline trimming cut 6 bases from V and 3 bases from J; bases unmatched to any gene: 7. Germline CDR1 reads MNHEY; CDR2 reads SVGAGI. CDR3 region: CASSLGQVANQPQHF. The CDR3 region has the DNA TGTGCCAGCAGCCTGGGACAGGTAGCCAATCAGCCCCAGCATTTT.

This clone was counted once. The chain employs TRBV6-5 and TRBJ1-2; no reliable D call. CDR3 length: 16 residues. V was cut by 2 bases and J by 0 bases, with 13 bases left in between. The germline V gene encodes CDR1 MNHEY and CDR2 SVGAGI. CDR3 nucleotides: TGTGCCAGCAGTTACGTATCAGGCCGATCTAACTATGGCTACACCTTC. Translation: CASSYVSGRSNYGYTF.

This CDR3 reads CASSSTSGGTDTQYF. DNA of the CDR3: TGTGCCAGCAGCTCGACTAGCGGGGGTACAGATACGCAGTATTTT. This chain connects TRBV7-2 to TRBJ2-3, with 12 bases aligning to TRBD2. The trim removed 4 bases at V and 3 bases at J, leaving 2 bases unmatched. Germline-derived CDR1 and CDR2 are SGHTA and FQGNSA. The length of the CDR3 is 15 residues.

For the CDR3, the DNA is TGTGCCAGCAGCTTTACTGGACTAGCGGGGGGGGAGGAGACCCAGTACTTC. Protein: CASSFTGLAGGEETQYF. V is TRBV7-2 and J is TRBJ2-5; TRBD2 matches 15 bases. V lost 3 bases, J lost 5 bases, and 7 bases stayed unmatched. This CDR3 comprises 17 residues. Germline V lookup: CDR1 SGHTA, CDR2 FQGNSA.